Presented here are 19 T cell receptor beta chains from one specimen sequenced in a study of T-cell memory formation after mild COVID-19 (dated by TCRdb to the early 2020s). The library came from 5' RACE. The sequencer listed for this sample is Illumina NovaSeq 6000. TCRdb trimmed the raw reads at Q25, called clones with MiXCR and kept productive beta chains. Rows matching on CDR3 protein sequence are summarized as one entry with the most common DNA and genes. The sample table holds about 610,000 distinct CDR3 sequences, of which around 16% were seen once. Jointly, the top ten make up roughly 8% of the sample. Sequences were obtained from PBMCs or a T cell subset sorted from them (not recorded which). The receptors were gathered from an adult woman who had mild COVID-19 (a few samples of this study predate the infection). The sample titles of this study are shuffled in the database, so cell type and time point are left out; the donor was told from shared clones.

This clonotype was detected a few times. A read error may produce the germline difference seen at one junction end. The V gene is TRBV20-1, the J gene TRBJ2-2, with D perhaps matching TRBD2 (5 bases). The CDR3 sequence is 13 residues long. CDR1 DFQATT and CDR2 SNEGSKA come from the germline V gene (reference sequence). CDR3 DNA sequence: TGCAGTGCTAGACGGAGGAACCCCGGGGAGCTGTTTTTT. This codes for CSARRRNPGELFF.

V is TRBV6-1 and J is TRBJ1-2, with D hard to call. The CDR3 contains 12 residues. Germline V CDR1 and CDR2: MNHNS, SASEGT. Trimming cost V 8 bases and J 2 bases, with 9 bases left between them. In nucleotides, the CDR3 is TGTGCCAGCGGGAGAATCAACTATGGCTACACCTTC. Translating it yields CASGRINYGYTF.

A few counts support this clonotype. The V call is TRBV18, the J call TRBJ1-1, with TRBD1 matching 9 bases. The trim removed 1 base at V and 0 bases at J, leaving 3 bases unmatched. The V gene's germline CDR1 is KGHSH and CDR2 LQKENI. This CDR3 is built from 16 residues. CDR3 sequence reads: CASSPQGTGMNTEAFF. DNA of the CDR3: TGTGCCAGCTCACCACAGGGGACAGGGATGAACACTGAAGCTTTCTTT.

V is TRBV19 and J is TRBJ1-3, with D hard to call. The V end lost 5 bases, the J end lost 0 bases, and 5 bases lay between the germline ends. The CDR3 consists of 13 residues. Per the germline V gene, CDR1 is LNHDA and CDR2 is SQIVND (reference sequence). DNA for the CDR3: TGTGCCAGTAGTGACGTCTCTGGAAACACCATATATTTT. This codes for CASSDVSGNTIYF.

The J gene is TRBJ1-5, the V gene TRBV12-3 or TRBV12-4, with 8 bases lining up with TRBD1. CDR3 length: 15 amino acids. V was pared by 5 bases and J by 2 bases, with 5 bases of the junction left unmatched. CDR3 in amino acids: CASSPTGAGNQPQHF. The CDR3 region has the DNA TGTGCCAGCAGTCCGACAGGGGCGGGCAATCAGCCCCAGCATTTT.

This clonotype has a count of ten or more. The chain combines TRBV7-2 with TRBJ1-2, with TRBD1 matching 7 bases. Germline V gene lookup returns CDR1 SGHTA and CDR2 FQGNSA. The J segment lost 8 bases and the V segment lost 3 bases, leaving 0 bases of the junction unmatched. This CDR3 has 11 residues. Here the CDR3 DNA reads TGTGCCAGCAGCTTGACAGGGGGCTACACCTTC. Translating it yields CASSLTGGYTF.

The chain employs TRBV9 and TRBJ1-2; 7 bases match TRBD1. The V segment lost 10 bases and the J segment 5 bases; nucleotides outside the gene matches: 8. The CDR3 extends over 12 amino acids. Germline-derived CDR1 and CDR2 are SGDLS and YYNGEE. The chain's CDR3 is CASGQTKYGYTF. Here the CDR3 DNA reads TGTGCCTCGGGACAGACGAAATATGGCTACACCTTC.

This chain connects TRBV5-4 to TRBJ2-7; D uncertain. Per germline, CDR1 SGHNT and CDR2 YYREEE (reference sequence). The CDR3 runs 12 residues. The V and J ends lost 3 bases and 5 bases respectively, with 9 bases between them. The CDR3 DNA sequence: TGTGCCAGCAGCTCCAATCGCCACGAGCAGTACTTC. Translation: CASSSNRHEQYF.

CDR3 amino acids: CASSSPPTSGLSYEQYF. Written as DNA, the CDR3 is TGTGCCAGCAGCTCGCCCCCCACTAGCGGTCTCTCCTACGAGCAGTACTTC. V usage is TRBV7-2 and J usage is TRBJ2-7; 8 bases agree with TRBD2. The CDR3 covers 17 residues. Germline values: CDR1 SGHTA, CDR2 FQGNSA. V trimming: 4 bases; J trimming: 0 bases; junction bases outside the gene matches: 11.

About this clonotype: The junction differs from germline at one of its ends, possibly a read error. This chain connects TRBV7-9 to TRBJ1-2; 10 bases align to TRBD1. Per germline, CDR1 SEHNR and CDR2 FQNEAQ (reference sequence). CDR3 length: 16 amino acids. This CDR3 is CASSLASGQGNYGYTF. The DNA for the CDR3 is TGTGCCAGCAGCCTAGCTTCGGGACAGGGGAACTATGGCTACACCTTC.

This clonotype showed up just a few times. CDR3 region: CASSSHPKGTYGYTF. CDR3 bases: TGTGCCAGCAGCTCCCATCCAAAAGGCACCTATGGCTACACCTTC. The chain combines TRBV11-1 with TRBJ1-2; no clear D gene. CDR3 length: 15 amino acids. CDR1 is SGHAT and CDR2 is FQDESV in the germline V gene (reference sequence). V lost 4 bases and J 4 bases, leaving 16 bases between the germline ends.

The chain is built from TRBV6-2 or TRBV6-3 and TRBJ2-7; TRBD1 aligns across 10 bases. V dropped 6 bases and J dropped 5; count of bases not matched to a gene: 7. CDR1 and CDR2 (germline): MNHEY, SVGEGT. This CDR3 region has 14 residues. The CDR3 DNA sequence: TGTGCCAGCAGCCGCGACAGGGGGCTGGACGAGCAGTACTTC. Translated, it gives CASSRDRGLDEQYF.

The rearrangement links TRBV6-1 to TRBJ2-3; D is unclear. V was cut by 2 bases and J by 5 bases, with 5 bases left in between. The germline V gene has CDR1 MNHNS and CDR2 SASEGT. The CDR3 loop spans 12 amino acids. The CDR3 protein is CASSEWEDTQYF. The CDR3 DNA follows: TGTGCCAGCAGTGAATGGGAAGATACGCAGTATTTT.

In this sample, this clonotype turned up a few times. The chain joins TRBV5-1 to TRBJ2-7; the match to TRBD1 covers 9 bases. The CDR3 has 17 amino acids. V trimming: 0 bases; J trimming: 3 bases; junction bases outside the gene matches: 10. Germline V CDR1 and CDR2: SGHRS, YFSETQ. CDR3 sequence reads: CASSLGPPDRGVYEQYF. CDR3 bases: TGCGCCAGCAGCTTGGGCCCCCCGGACAGGGGAGTCTACGAGCAGTACTTC.

The chain carries TRBV3-1 and TRBJ2-3; 8 nucleotides agree with TRBD1. The CDR3 consists of 15 residues. V lost 1 base to trimming and J lost 1 base; unmatched junction nucleotides: 1. Germline V gene sequence: CDR1 LGHDT, CDR2 YNNKEL (reference sequence). The CDR3 loop is CASSQVGQGTDTQYF. CDR3 sequence (DNA): TGTGCCAGCAGCCAAGTGGGACAGGGCACAGATACGCAGTATTTT.

The table lists this clonotype with a count of one. The chain combines TRBV6-5 with TRBJ2-1; D is ambiguous. This CDR3 comprises 15 residues. With 2 bases removed from V and 9 bases from J, the gap between germline ends came to 17 bases. The germline CDR1 and CDR2 sequences are MNHEY and SVGAGI. CDR3 sequence: CASSYLLGTLGEQFF. The DNA of the CDR3 is TGTGCCAGCAGTTACCTCCTGGGAACCCTCGGTGAGCAGTTCTTC.

This clonotype was detected a few times. The V and J genes are TRBV7-9 and TRBJ2-3; 14 bases match TRBD2. From germline, CDR1 is SEHNR and CDR2 FQNEAQ (reference sequence). V was pared by 5 bases and J by 5 bases, with 9 bases of the junction left unmatched. The CDR3 spans 17 residues. The chain's CDR3 is CASSLPGLAGVRDTQYF. The CDR3 DNA reads TGTGCCAGCAGCCTCCCGGGACTAGCGGGAGTAAGAGATACGCAGTATTTT.

This clonotype appeared a few times. The chain carries TRBV12-3 or TRBV12-4 and TRBJ2-3; 8 bases align to TRBD1. The CDR3 is 14 amino acids. After removal of 11 bases from V and 4 bases from J, the junction contained 11 bases not matched to a gene. The CDR3 spells CASRRDRLPDTQYF. CDR3 nucleotide sequence: TGTGCCTCCCGTCGGGACAGGCTCCCAGATACGCAGTATTTT.

This clonotype is a singleton in its sample. This sequence joins TRBV7-9 and TRBJ1-1; weak D call: TRBD1 (6 bases). This CDR3 has 17 residues. Germline-derived CDR1 and CDR2 are SEHNR and FQNEAQ (reference sequence). V was shortened by 5 bases and J by 0 bases, with 19 bases between the two germline ends. As DNA, the CDR3 is TGTGCCAGCAGCCTGGGGGCGGCCGTGGACTTGAACACTGAAGCTTTCTTT. Amino acids: CASSLGAAVDLNTEAFF.